The present entry profiles one T cell receptor (beta chain) with its context. The entry originates in a study of control samples from healthy donors and cancer patients. The germline gives CDR1 KGHSH, CDR2 LQKENI. This CDR3 has 12 residues. V lost 0 bases and J 13 bases, leaving 11 bases between the germline ends. Only in-frame clones appear in the TCRdb table, and some are missing; sequencing was by immunoSEQ multiplex PCR. Counted here are 150,000 or so clones, 92% occurring once; the ten biggest clones make up 5.5%. The sequence was obtained from a young man in good health. Specimen: blood. The J gene is TRBJ2-3, the V gene TRBV18, with D uncertain. The CDR3 protein is CASSPPSRQEYF. In DNA, the CDR3 is TGTGCCAGCTCACCACCGAGTAGACAAGAGTATTTT.